One sample yielded the 26 T cell receptor beta chains listed below, sequenced in a study of pediatric ulcerative colitis. Generated by immunoSEQ multiplex PCR, the TCRdb table keeps only in-frame clones and is missing some. Of 30,000 to 35,000 clones listed, about 81% were seen once; the top ten hold 1.1%. Rectal tissue came from one to two pinch biopsies taken at colonoscopy. Material for sequencing was gut tissue. The origin of the receptors is a boy aged 5-17 years with mild ulcerative colitis.

This clone was seen a few times. The genes are TRBV27 and TRBJ2-5; TRBD1 might be the D (5 bases). The CDR3 extends over 14 amino acids. Trimming stripped 8 bases from V and 1 base from J, with 14 bases between. Germline values: CDR1 MNHEY, CDR2 SMNVEV (reference sequence). DNA for the CDR3: TGTGCCAGCGCGCTAGGGGCCCCCCAAGAGACCCAGTACTTC. This gives the protein CASALGAPQETQYF.

This chain uses TRBV13 with TRBJ1-1; D unresolved. The germline V gene has CDR1 PRHDT and CDR2 FYEKMQ (reference sequence). The CDR3 is 13 amino acids. Trimming cost V 5 bases and J 7 bases, with 14 bases left between them. Here the CDR3 reads CASSVRGYDEAFF. CDR3 sequence (DNA): TGTGCCAGCAGCGTTCGTGGATATGATGAAGCTTTCTTT.

In this sample, this clone turned up a few times. The V call is TRBV2, the J call TRBJ1-2; 8 nucleotides match TRBD1. Germline trimming cut 4 bases from V and 4 bases from J; bases unmatched to any gene: 5. The germline CDR1 and CDR2 sequences are SNHLY and FYNNEI. CDR3 length equals 14 residues. The CDR3 coding sequence is TGTGCCAGCAGTGGCGCCGGGACAGGCTATGGCTACACCTTC. Its translation: CASSGAGTGYGYTF.

The table lists this clone with a few counts. This chain links TRBV18 with TRBJ1-1, with D possibly TRBD1 on 5 matching bases. This CDR3 spans 12 amino acids. CDR1 KGHSH and CDR2 LQKENI come from the germline V gene. V was pared by 3 bases and J by 7 bases, with 9 bases between. CDR3 nucleotide sequence: TGTGCCAGCTCACCGGCGGGGGTTGAAGCTTTCTTT. Its translation: CASSPAGVEAFF.

This rearrangement joins TRBV9 to TRBJ2-3; D uncertain. V was clipped by 4 bases and J by 7 bases, with 13 bases between them. Germline loops: CDR1 SGDLS, CDR2 YYNGEE. The CDR3 extends over 13 amino acids. This CDR3 reads CASSPPLTNTQYF. CDR3 sequence (DNA): TGTGCCAGCAGCCCCCCCCTCACGAATACGCAGTATTTT.

This chain uses TRBV9 with TRBJ2-5, with TRBD1 matching over 9 bases. J lost 5 bases, V lost 2 bases, and 1 base had no gene match. The CDR3 is 13 residues long. CDR1 is SGDLS, CDR2 YYNGEE, per germline. The CDR3 protein is CASSVGQGETQYF. Written as DNA, the CDR3 is TGTGCCAGCAGCGTTGGACAGGGGGAGACCCAGTACTTC.

J is TRBJ1-5 and V is TRBV10-3; D is uncertain. CDR1 and CDR2 (germline): ENHRY, SYGVKD. The CDR3 consists of 14 residues. Trimming left V 10 bases short and J 5 bases short, with 18 bases between. The CDR3 DNA reads TGTGCCACCGGGAGGAGGGAAGGAGATCAGCCCCAGCATTTT. Translating gives CATGRREGDQPQHF.

The rearrangement uses TRBV5-6 and TRBJ2-1; D is unclear. The CDR3 runs to 11 residues. Germline loops: CDR1 SGHDT, CDR2 YYEEEE. Between the trimmed V and J ends, which lost 1 base and 9 bases, there was a span of 5 bases. CDR3 residues: CASSLYGEQFF. CDR3 DNA sequence: TGTGCCAGCAGCTTGTACGGTGAGCAGTTCTTC.

The chain couples TRBV5-6 to TRBJ1-4; no reliable D call. The V end lost 4 bases, the J end lost 6 bases, and 16 bases lay between the germline ends. Germline CDR1 is SGHDT and CDR2 is YYEEEE. The CDR3 totals 15 residues. The CDR3 is CASSTNLGFHEKLFF. As DNA, the CDR3 is TGTGCCAGCAGCACGAACTTGGGATTCCATGAAAAACTGTTTTTT.

The chain links TRBV7-6 to TRBJ2-1, with TRBD1 matching 8 bases. Losses at the gene ends were 4 bases for V and 0 bases for J; bases not matched to a gene: 5. CDR3 size: 16 residues. Per germline, CDR1 SGHVS and CDR2 FNYEAQ. CDR3 region: CASSSKGQVSYNEQFF. CDR3 sequence (DNA): TGTGCCAGCAGCTCCAAGGGACAGGTCTCCTACAATGAGCAGTTCTTC.

The chain carries TRBV27 and TRBJ1-2, with D perhaps matching TRBD1 (6 bases). There are 17 residues in the CDR3. Germline V gene sequence: CDR1 MNHEY, CDR2 SMNVEV (reference sequence). The ends were cut back, 2 bases at V and 4 bases at J, with 20 bases in the middle. CDR3 region: CASSLSPSLDRFYGYTF. The CDR3 DNA reads as TGTGCCAGCAGTTTAAGCCCCTCTCTTGACAGGTTCTATGGCTACACCTTC.

This clone was counted only a few times. This chain connects TRBV11-1 to TRBJ1-6, with TRBD1 as a possible D gene (6 bases). The CDR3 spans 15 residues. The germline gives CDR1 SGHAT, CDR2 FQDESV (reference sequence). Trimming took off 5 bases at V and 7 bases at J, with 15 bases between the two ends. The CDR3 DNA follows: TGTGCCAGCAGCCCAGGAGTGGGGGCAAATTCACCCCTCCACTTT. Amino acid sequence: CASSPGVGANSPLHF.

The V call is TRBV19, the J call TRBJ1-4; possible D gene TRBD1, 5 bases. The CDR3 spans 14 residues. Germline values: CDR1 LNHDA, CDR2 SQIVND (reference sequence). Trimming removed 7 bases at V and 7 bases at J, with 16 bases between. This CDR3 is CASTAGTRVEKLFF. Here the CDR3 DNA reads TGTGCCAGTACCGCCGGGACGCGGGTTGAAAAACTGTTTTTT.

This clone showed up just once. The chain recombines TRBV5-8 with TRBJ1-2, with unresolved D. The V gene's germline CDR1 is SGHTS and CDR2 YDEGEE. V shed 2 bases and J shed 8 bases, with 16 bases lying between them. The CDR3 runs to 14 residues. The CDR3 sequence is CASSFPLTLGGYTF. CDR3 nucleotides: TGTGCCAGCAGCTTCCCCCTCACGCTCGGGGGCTACACCTTC.

J is TRBJ2-7 and V is TRBV5-6; 10 bases agree with TRBD1. Per germline, CDR1 SGHDT and CDR2 YYEEEE. This CDR3 spans 14 amino acids. J gave up 7 bases and V 3 bases, and 7 bases lay outside the gene matches. Here the CDR3 reads CASSSGTGVGEQYF. As DNA, the CDR3 is TGTGCCAGCAGCTCCGGGACAGGGGTAGGGGAGCAGTACTTC. Together with reference TRBV5-6 and TRBJ2-7, the CDR3 gives the full variable domain: DAGVTQSPTHLIKTRGQQVTLRCSPKSGHDTVSWYQQALGQGPQFIFQYYEEEERQRGNFPDRFSGHQFPNYSSELNVNALLLGDSALYLCASSSGTGVGEQYFGPGTRLTVT.

J is TRBJ2-7 and V is TRBV7-9; D gene ambiguous. The length of the CDR3 is 15 residues. Germline CDR1 and CDR2: SEHNR and FQNEAQ (reference sequence). With 4 bases removed from V and 3 bases from J, the gap between germline ends came to 16 bases. In DNA form, the CDR3 reads TGTGCCAGCAGCTCCCCGGCTAATATCGACTACGAGCAGTACTTC. This gives the protein CASSSPANIDYEQYF.

This chain uses TRBV5-8 with TRBJ1-1; D call uncertain. V lost 0 bases and J lost 3, with 6 bases in between. The germline CDR1 and CDR2 sequences are SGHTS and YDEGEE. The CDR3 extends over 13 amino acids. This CDR3 is CASSLGWDTEAFF. CDR3 bases: TGTGCCAGCAGCTTGGGTTGGGACACTGAAGCTTTCTTT.

The CDR3 here is CAWSRGQGYGYTF. CDR3 DNA sequence: TGTGCCTGGAGTCGCGGACAGGGCTATGGCTACACCTTC. V and J are TRBV30 and TRBJ1-2; 8 bases match TRBD1. Germline lookup yields CDR1 GTSNPN and CDR2 SVGIG (reference sequence). This CDR3 comprises 13 residues. V lost 2 bases to trimming and J lost 4 bases; unmatched junction nucleotides: 3.

The rearrangement uses TRBV6-5 and TRBJ1-2; 7 bases agree with TRBD1. V lost 6 bases to trimming and J lost 5 bases; unmatched junction nucleotides: 12. The CDR3 runs 15 residues. Per germline, CDR1 MNHEY and CDR2 SVGAGI. DNA of the CDR3: TGTGCCAGCAGCGAGGACAGGAACCCTTGGTATGGCTACACCTTC. As protein: CASSEDRNPWYGYTF.

This sequence joins TRBV19 and TRBJ1-4, with TRBD1 matching 7 bases. With V trimmed by 6 bases and J by 0 bases, 16 bases remained unmatched. The CDR3 is made up of 19 amino acids. The germline CDR1 and CDR2 sequences are LNHDA and SQIVND (reference sequence). This CDR3 is CASRQRHGDRGATNEKLFF. CDR3 sequence (DNA): TGTGCCAGTAGGCAACGGCATGGGGACAGAGGAGCAACTAATGAAAAACTGTTTTTT.

The rearrangement joins TRBV2 to TRBJ2-1, with D perhaps matching TRBD1 (6 bases). Trimming pared 6 bases from V and 5 bases from J, leaving 11 bases between. This CDR3 is built from 13 residues. The V gene's germline CDR1 is SNHLY and CDR2 FYNNEI. The CDR3 nucleotides read TGTGCCAGCAGAGGGGACACTCACAATGAGCAGTTCTTC. This sequence encodes CASRGDTHNEQFF.

The rearrangement joins TRBV29-1 to TRBJ2-7; 8 bases agree with TRBD2. V lost 0 bases and J lost 4; bases outside the gene matches: 5. This CDR3 contains 14 residues. Germline V gives CDR1 SQVTM, CDR2 ANQGSEA. Here the CDR3 DNA reads TGCAGCGTTGAAGAAGTAGCGGGGCCTTACGAGCAGTACTTC. This codes for CSVEEVAGPYEQYF.

This clone was counted only a few times. The rearrangement joins TRBV5-1 to TRBJ1-1; TRBD1 aligns across 7 bases. Germline CDR1 is SGHRS and CDR2 is YFSETQ. This CDR3 has 14 residues. The junction had 7 bases not matched to a gene; V was cut back by 4 bases and J by 4 bases. CDR3 nucleotides: TGCGCCAGCAGCCTGGAGACAGGGTTCACTGAAGCTTTCTTT. It specifies CASSLETGFTEAFF. The complete variable domain, with remaining parts taken from reference TRBV5-1 and TRBJ1-1, reads KAGVTQTPRYLIKTRGQQVTLSCSPISGHRSVSWYQQTPGQGLQFLFEYFSETQRNKGNFPGRFSGRQFSNSRSEMNVSTLELGDSALYLCASSLETGFTEAFFGQGTRLTVV.

The chain couples TRBV13 to TRBJ2-3; no clear D gene. There are 14 residues in the CDR3. CDR1 and CDR2 (germline): PRHDT, FYEKMQ (reference sequence). V lost 1 base to trimming and J lost 0 bases, with 5 bases between them. CDR3 sequence: CASSLVSSTDTQYF. The DNA for the CDR3 is TGTGCCAGCAGCTTAGTATCCAGCACAGATACGCAGTATTTT.

This clone was detected only a few times. The chain uses TRBV5-4 and TRBJ2-5; D ambiguous. Trimming took 4 bases from V and 5 from J, leaving 12 bases between them. The germline V gene has CDR1 SGHNT and CDR2 YYREEE (reference sequence). The CDR3 covers 13 residues. CDR3 sequence: CASSTNPRETQYF. CDR3 DNA: TGTGCCAGCAGCACCAACCCACGGGAGACCCAGTACTTC.

The V gene is TRBV9, the J gene TRBJ1-2; TRBD1 might be the D (6 bases). Germline CDR1 reads SGDLS; CDR2 reads YYNGEE. V was shortened by 4 bases and J by 5 bases, with 24 bases between the two germline ends. The CDR3 runs to 17 residues. The CDR3 nucleotides are TGTGCCAGCAGCTCCCAAAAGACAGGCCAAAGCTATTATGGCTACACCTTC. This translates into CASSSQKTGQSYYGYTF.